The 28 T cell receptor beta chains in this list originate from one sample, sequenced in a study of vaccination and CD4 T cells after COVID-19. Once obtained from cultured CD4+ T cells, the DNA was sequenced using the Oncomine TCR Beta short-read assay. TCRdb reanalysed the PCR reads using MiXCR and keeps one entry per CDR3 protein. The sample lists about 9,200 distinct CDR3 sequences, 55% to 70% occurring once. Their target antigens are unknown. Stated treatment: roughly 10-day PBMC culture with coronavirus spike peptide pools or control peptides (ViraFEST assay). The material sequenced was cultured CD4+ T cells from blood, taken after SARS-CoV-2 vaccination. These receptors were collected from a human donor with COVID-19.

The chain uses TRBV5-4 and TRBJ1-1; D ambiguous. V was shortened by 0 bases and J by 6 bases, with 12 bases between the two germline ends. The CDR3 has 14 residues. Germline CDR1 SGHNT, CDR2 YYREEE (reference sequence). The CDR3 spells CASSLAAWGSEAFF. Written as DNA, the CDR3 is TGTGCCAGCAGCTTGGCCGCCTGGGGATCTGAAGCTTTCTTT.

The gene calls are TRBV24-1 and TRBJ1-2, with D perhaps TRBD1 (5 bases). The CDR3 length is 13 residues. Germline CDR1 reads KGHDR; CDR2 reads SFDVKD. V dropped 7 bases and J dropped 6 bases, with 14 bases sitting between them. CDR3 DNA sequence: TGTGCCACCAGACATGTTATAGGGGATGGCTACACCTTC. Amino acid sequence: CATRHVIGDGYTF.

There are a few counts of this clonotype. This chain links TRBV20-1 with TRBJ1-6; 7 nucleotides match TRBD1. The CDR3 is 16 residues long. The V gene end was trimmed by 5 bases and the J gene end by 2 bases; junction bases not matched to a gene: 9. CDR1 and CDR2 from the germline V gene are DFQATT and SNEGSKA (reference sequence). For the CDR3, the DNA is TGCAGTGCTCAAGACAGGGATGTGGCCTATAATTCACCCCTCCACTTT. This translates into CSAQDRDVAYNSPLHF.

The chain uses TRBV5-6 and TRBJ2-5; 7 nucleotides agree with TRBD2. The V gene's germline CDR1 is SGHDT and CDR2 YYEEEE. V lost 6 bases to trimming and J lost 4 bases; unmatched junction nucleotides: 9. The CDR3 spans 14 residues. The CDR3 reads CASTYSGGRETQYF. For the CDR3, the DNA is TGTGCCAGCACCTACTCGGGGGGTCGAGAGACCCAGTACTTC.

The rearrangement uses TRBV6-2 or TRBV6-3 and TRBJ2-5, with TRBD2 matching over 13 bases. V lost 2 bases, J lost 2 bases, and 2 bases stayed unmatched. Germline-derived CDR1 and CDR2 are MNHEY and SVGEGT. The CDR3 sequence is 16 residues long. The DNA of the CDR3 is TGTGCCAGCAGTTACCCGGGACTAGCGGGGCAAGAGACCCAGTACTTC. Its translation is CASSYPGLAGQETQYF.

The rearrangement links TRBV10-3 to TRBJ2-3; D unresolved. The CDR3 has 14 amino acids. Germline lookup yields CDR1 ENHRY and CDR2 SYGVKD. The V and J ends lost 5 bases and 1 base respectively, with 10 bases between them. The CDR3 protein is CAISFQSGTDTQYF. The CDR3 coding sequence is TGTGCCATCAGTTTCCAGTCTGGCACAGATACGCAGTATTTT.

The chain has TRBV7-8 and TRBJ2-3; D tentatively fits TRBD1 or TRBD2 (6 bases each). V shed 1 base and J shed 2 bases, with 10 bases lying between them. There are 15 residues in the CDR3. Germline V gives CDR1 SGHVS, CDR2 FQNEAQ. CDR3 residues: CASSLVRGDTDTQYF. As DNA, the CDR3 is TGTGCCAGCAGCTTAGTTAGGGGGGACACAGATACGCAGTATTTT.

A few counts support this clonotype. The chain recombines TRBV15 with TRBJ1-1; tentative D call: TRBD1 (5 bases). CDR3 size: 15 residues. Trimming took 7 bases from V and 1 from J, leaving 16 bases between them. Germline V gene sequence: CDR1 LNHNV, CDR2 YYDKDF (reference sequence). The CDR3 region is CATNRGRLQNTEAFF. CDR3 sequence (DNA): TGTGCCACCAACCGGGGACGTCTGCAGAACACTGAAGCTTTCTTT. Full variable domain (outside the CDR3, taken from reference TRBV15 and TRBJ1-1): DAMVIQNPRYQVTQFGKPVTLSCSQTLNHNVMYWYQQKSSQAPKLLFHYYDKDFNNEADTPDNFQSRRPNTSFCFLDIRSPGLGDTAMYLCATNRGRLQNTEAFFGQGTRLTVV.

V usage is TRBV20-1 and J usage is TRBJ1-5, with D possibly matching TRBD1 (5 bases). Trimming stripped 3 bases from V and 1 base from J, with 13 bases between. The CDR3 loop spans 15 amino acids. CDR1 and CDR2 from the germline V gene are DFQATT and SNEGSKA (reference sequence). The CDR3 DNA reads TGCAGTGCTAGCGTCACTGGGGCGAGCAATCAGCCCCAGCATTTT. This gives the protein CSASVTGASNQPQHF.

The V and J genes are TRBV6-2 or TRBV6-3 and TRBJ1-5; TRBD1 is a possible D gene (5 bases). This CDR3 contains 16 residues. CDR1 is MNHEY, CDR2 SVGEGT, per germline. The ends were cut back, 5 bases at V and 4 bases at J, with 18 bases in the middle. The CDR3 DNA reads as TGTGCCAGCAGTGAGACGGGGGGTTCTTGGAATCAGCCCCAGCATTTT. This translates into CASSETGGSWNQPQHF.

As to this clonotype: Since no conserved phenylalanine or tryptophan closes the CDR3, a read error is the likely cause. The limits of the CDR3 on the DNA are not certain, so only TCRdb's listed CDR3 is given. CDR3: CASSILFGQGGRDPVL. The chain recombines TRBV6-1 with TRBJ2-5; the table's TRBD1 call for D was not verified on the DNA. The CDR3 spans 16 amino acids, including both terminal residues. The germline CDR1 and CDR2 sequences are MNHNS and SASEGT.

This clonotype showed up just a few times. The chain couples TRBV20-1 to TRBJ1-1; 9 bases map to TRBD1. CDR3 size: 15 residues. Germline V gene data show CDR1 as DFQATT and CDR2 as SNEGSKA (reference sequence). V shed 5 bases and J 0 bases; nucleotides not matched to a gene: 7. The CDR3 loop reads CSAGTGRGMNTEAFF. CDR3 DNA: TGCAGTGCTGGGACAGGGCGGGGGATGAACACTGAAGCTTTCTTT.

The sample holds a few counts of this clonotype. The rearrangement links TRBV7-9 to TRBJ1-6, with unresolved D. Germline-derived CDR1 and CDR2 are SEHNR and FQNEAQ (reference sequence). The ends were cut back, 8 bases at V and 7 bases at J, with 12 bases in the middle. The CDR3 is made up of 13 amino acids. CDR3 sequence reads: CASSGRVNSPLHF. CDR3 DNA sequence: TGTGCCAGCTCCGGAAGGGTCAATTCACCCCTCCACTTT.

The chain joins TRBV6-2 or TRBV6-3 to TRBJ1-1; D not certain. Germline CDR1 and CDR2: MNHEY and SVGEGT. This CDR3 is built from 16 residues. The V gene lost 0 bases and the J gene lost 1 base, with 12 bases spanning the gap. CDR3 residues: CASSYSIQAENTEAFF. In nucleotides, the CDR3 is TGTGCCAGCAGTTACTCGATACAAGCAGAGAACACTGAAGCTTTCTTT.

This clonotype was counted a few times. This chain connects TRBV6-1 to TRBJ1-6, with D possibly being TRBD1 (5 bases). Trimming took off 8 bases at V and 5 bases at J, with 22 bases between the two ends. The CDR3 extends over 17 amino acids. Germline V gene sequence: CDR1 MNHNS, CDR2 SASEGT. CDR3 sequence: CASRGPAGIVDNSPLHF. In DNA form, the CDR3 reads TGTGCCAGCCGGGGACCCGCAGGGATAGTGGATAATTCACCCCTCCACTTT.

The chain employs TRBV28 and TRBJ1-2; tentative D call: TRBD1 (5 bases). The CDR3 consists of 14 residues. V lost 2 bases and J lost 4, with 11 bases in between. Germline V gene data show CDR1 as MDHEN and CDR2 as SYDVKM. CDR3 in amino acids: CASSLVGDLYGYTF. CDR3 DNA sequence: TGTGCCAGCAGTTTAGTAGGGGACCTCTATGGCTACACCTTC.

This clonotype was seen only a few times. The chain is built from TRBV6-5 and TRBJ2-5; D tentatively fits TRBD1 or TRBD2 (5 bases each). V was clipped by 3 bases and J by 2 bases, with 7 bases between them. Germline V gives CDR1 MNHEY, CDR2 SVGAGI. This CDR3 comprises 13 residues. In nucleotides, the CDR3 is TGTGCCAGCAGTTATGGGGGACAAGAGACCCAGTACTTC. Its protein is CASSYGGQETQYF.

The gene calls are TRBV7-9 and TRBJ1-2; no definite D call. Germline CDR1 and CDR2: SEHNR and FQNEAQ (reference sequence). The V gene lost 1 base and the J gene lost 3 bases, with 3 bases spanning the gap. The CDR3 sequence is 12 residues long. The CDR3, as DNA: TGTGCCAGCAGCTTAGTGGACTATGGCTACACCTTC. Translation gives CASSLVDYGYTF.

CDR3 DNA: TGTGCCAGCAGTACTACGAAGGGCTATGGCTACACCTTC. This encodes CASSTTKGYGYTF. The V call is TRBV6-2 or TRBV6-3, the J call TRBJ1-2; no definite D call. Trimming removed 5 bases from V and 4 bases from J, with 11 bases in between. Germline V lookup: CDR1 MNHEY, CDR2 SVGEGT. The CDR3 contains 13 residues.

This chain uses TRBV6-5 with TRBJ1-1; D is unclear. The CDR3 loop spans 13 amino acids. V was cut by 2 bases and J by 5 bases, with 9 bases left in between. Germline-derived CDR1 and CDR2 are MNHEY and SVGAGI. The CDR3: CASSYERRTEAFF. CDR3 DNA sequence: TGTGCCAGCAGTTACGAACGGCGGACTGAAGCTTTCTTT.

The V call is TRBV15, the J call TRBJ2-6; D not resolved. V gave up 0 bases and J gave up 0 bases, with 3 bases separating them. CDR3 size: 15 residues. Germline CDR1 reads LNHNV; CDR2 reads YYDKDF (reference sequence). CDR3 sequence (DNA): TGTGCCACCAGCAGAGATCGCTCTGGGGCCAACGTCCTGACTTTC. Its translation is CATSRDRSGANVLTF.

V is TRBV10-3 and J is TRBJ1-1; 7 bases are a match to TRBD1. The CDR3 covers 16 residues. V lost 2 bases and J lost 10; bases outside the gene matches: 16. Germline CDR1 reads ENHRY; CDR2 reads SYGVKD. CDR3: CAISETGAPDTPGAFF. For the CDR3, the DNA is TGTGCCATCAGTGAGACAGGGGCTCCCGACACCCCTGGAGCTTTCTTT.

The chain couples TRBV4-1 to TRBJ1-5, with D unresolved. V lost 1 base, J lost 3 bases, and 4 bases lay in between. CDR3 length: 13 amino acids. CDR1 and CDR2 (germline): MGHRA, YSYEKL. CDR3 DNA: TGCGCCAGCAGCCAAGTTCCCAATCAGCCCCAGCATTTT. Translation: CASSQVPNQPQHF.

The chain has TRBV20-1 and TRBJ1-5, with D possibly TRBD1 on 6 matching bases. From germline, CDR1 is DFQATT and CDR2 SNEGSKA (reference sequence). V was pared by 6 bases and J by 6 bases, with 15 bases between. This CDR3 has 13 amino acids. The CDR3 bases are TGCAGTGCCTATTCGTCGGGGGCTCAGCCCCAGCATTTT. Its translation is CSAYSSGAQPQHF.

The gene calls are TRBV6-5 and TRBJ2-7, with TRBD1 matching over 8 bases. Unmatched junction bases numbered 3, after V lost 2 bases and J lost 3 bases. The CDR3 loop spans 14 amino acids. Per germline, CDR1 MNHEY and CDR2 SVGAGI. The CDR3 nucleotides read TGTGCCAGCAGTTACACGGACAGGGACTACGAGCAGTACTTC. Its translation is CASSYTDRDYEQYF.

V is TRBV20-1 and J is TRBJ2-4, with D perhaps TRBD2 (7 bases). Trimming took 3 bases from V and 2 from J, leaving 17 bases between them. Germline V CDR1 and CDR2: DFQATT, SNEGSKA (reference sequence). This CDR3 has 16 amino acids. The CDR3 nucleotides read TGCAGTGCTAGTGCGACTGGGGGGGCTTCCAAAAACATTCAGTACTTC. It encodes CSASATGGASKNIQYF.

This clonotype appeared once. Here the CDR3 reads CASSESPGASGGQLYF. The CDR3 coding sequence is TGTGCCAGCAGTGAGAGTCCCGGGGCTAGCGGGGGGCAGCTGTACTTC. The chain employs TRBV6-1 and TRBJ2-7; TRBD2 matches at 11 bases. Germline V gene sequence: CDR1 MNHNS, CDR2 SASEGT. The CDR3 loop spans 16 amino acids. V was clipped by 3 bases and J by 12 bases; unmatched bases: 16.

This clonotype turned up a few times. CDR3 DNA sequence: TGCAGTGCTAGAGATTTGTCAGGGGGCATGCAGCCCCAGCATTTT. The encoded protein is CSARDLSGGMQPQHF. The chain recombines TRBV20-1 with TRBJ1-5; 8 bases match TRBD1. CDR1 DFQATT and CDR2 SNEGSKA come from the germline V gene (reference sequence). The CDR3 totals 15 residues. Trimming at V came to 0 bases and at J to 7 bases, leaving 8 bases not matched to a gene.